Each of the 9 T cell receptor beta chains below was sequenced from the same sample in a study of blood T cell repertoires in COVID-19. Only in-frame clones appear in the TCRdb table, and some are missing; sequencing was by immunoSEQ multiplex PCR. The sample consists of 120,000 to 150,000 clones, 80% of them appearing once. The source material was peripheral blood. The receptors here all came from a man between 60 and 75 years old with active or convalescent COVID-19.

The V gene is TRBV7-3, the J gene TRBJ2-7, with TRBD1 identical over 10 bases. This CDR3 has 12 amino acids. With V trimmed by 5 bases and J by 6 bases, 1 base remained unmatched. Germline assignment: CDR1 SGHTA and CDR2 FQGTGA. The CDR3 bases are TGTGCCAGCAGCCGGACAGGGGGCGAGCAGTACTTC. This sequence encodes CASSRTGGEQYF.

About this clone: A junction boundary mismatches the germline segment, possibly from a read error. Additional DNA sequences in this sample encode the identical CDR3. This chain connects TRBV5-1 to TRBJ1-2, with 7 bases aligning to TRBD1. Germline V gene lookup returns CDR1 SGHRS and CDR2 YFSETQ. The length of the CDR3 is 15 residues. DNA of the CDR3: TGCGCTAGCAGCTCGCCGGGACAGCCGAGGTATGGCTACACCTTC. This sequence encodes CASSSPGQPRYGYTF.

J is TRBJ1-5 and V is TRBV5-6, with a possible D match to TRBD1 (6 bases). V was clipped by 7 bases and J by 0 bases, with 14 bases between them. The CDR3 length is 15 residues. Germline CDR1 SGHDT, CDR2 YYEEEE. The DNA of the CDR3 is TGTGCCAGCGCTAGAGGACAGTATAGCAATCAGCCCCAGCATTTT. This codes for CASARGQYSNQPQHF.

This rearrangement joins TRBV2 to TRBJ1-4, with TRBD1 identical over 8 bases. Unmatched junction bases numbered 13, after V lost 8 bases and J lost 8 bases. This CDR3 contains 15 residues. Germline V gene sequence: CDR1 SNHLY, CDR2 FYNNEI. The CDR3: CASAISGGRKEKLFF. DNA of the CDR3: TGTGCCAGCGCTATCTCAGGGGGCAGGAAGGAAAAACTGTTTTTT.

This chain links TRBV7-9 with TRBJ2-1, with D perhaps matching TRBD2 (6 bases). This CDR3 contains 17 residues. Trimming took 0 bases from V and 0 from J, leaving 12 bases between them. Germline V gives CDR1 SEHNR, CDR2 FQNEAQ (reference sequence). CDR3 DNA: TGTGCCAGCAGCTTAGCGAGAGGCGGGGTCTCCTACAATGAGCAGTTCTTC. Translated: CASSLARGGVSYNEQFF.

This chain uses TRBV2 with TRBJ1-1, with D perhaps matching TRBD1 (5 bases). Between the trimmed V and J ends, which lost 3 bases and 0 bases, there was a span of 11 bases. The CDR3 consists of 15 residues. Germline V gene data show CDR1 as SNHLY and CDR2 as FYNNEI. The CDR3 DNA follows: TGTGCCAGCAGTGAGGGTAGGGGCATGAACACTGAAGCTTTCTTT. Protein: CASSEGRGMNTEAFF.

The V and J genes are TRBV7-8 and TRBJ1-5; TRBD1 aligns across 8 bases. V lost 4 bases, J lost 11 bases, and 7 bases stayed unmatched. The CDR3 is 13 residues long. Germline V gene data show CDR1 as SGHVS and CDR2 as FQNEAQ. This CDR3 is CASSSDREETQHF. As DNA, the CDR3 is TGTGCCAGCAGCTCGGACAGGGAAGAGACCCAGCATTTT. The entire variable domain, with the rest obtained from reference TRBV7-8 and TRBJ1-5, is as follows: GAGVSQSPRYKVAKRGQDVALRCDPISGHVSLFWYQQALGQGPEFLTYFQNEAQLDKSGLPSDRFFAERPEGSVSTLKIQRTQQEDSAVYLCASSSDREETQHFGDGTRLSIL.

The chain joins TRBV19 to TRBJ2-6; 7 bases align to TRBD1. V lost 3 bases, J lost 6 bases, and 5 bases stayed unmatched. This CDR3 region has 15 residues. Germline loops: CDR1 LNHDA, CDR2 SQIVND (reference sequence). CDR3: CASSIDREKANVLTF. The CDR3, as DNA: TGTGCCAGTAGTATCGACAGGGAAAAGGCCAACGTCCTGACTTTC.

This chain uses TRBV28 with TRBJ2-1, with D perhaps matching TRBD1 (5 bases). V was shortened by 4 bases and J by 15 bases, with 19 bases between the two germline ends. Germline CDR1 is MDHEN and CDR2 is SYDVKM. The CDR3 extends over 13 amino acids. The CDR3 is CASSSGLTGPGFF. The DNA of the CDR3 is TGTGCCAGCAGTTCCGGGCTTACAGGCCCCGGGTTCTTC. Complete variable domain (other parts from reference TRBV28 and TRBJ2-1): DVKVTQSSRYLVKRTGEKVFLECVQDMDHENMFWYRQDPGLGLRLIYFSYDVKMKEKGDIPEGYSVSREKKERFSLILESASTNQTSMYLCASSSGLTGPGFFGPGTRLTVL.